The following is a T cell receptor beta chain sequence with its context. The data are from a study of blood T cell repertoires in COVID-19. About the research overall: PBMCs, B-cell-depleted T cells, or T cells were the source of the cDNA or gDNA that made up the material.

The CDR3 consists of 14 residues. V was trimmed by 0 bases and J by 7 bases, leaving 10 bases between them. The germline CDR1 and CDR2 sequences are SGHRS and YFSETQ. Original analysis: Quantification of nucleated cells was approximated via reference gene primer amplification. Produced via immunoSEQ multiplex PCR; TCRdb's table is partial and in-frame only. That table gives V, J and clone size, and the DNA gave D and trimming. The table lists some 120,000 clones, around three quarters of them singletons, with approximately 2% in the top ten. The rearrangement links TRBV5-1 to TRBJ1-4; D unclear. What was sequenced was peripheral blood. The receptor was derived from a woman in her 70s with acute or convalescent COVID-19. This CDR3 reads CASSLGQVGEKLFF. CDR3 nucleotide sequence: TGCGCCAGCAGCTTGGGGCAGGTCGGTGAAAAACTGTTTTTT.